This T cell receptor (beta chain) was sequenced for a study of T cell responses to AZD1222 COVID-19 vaccine. J gave up 9 bases and V 7 bases, and 11 bases lay outside the gene matches. The CDR3 is made up of 15 amino acids. Germline V CDR1 and CDR2: SGHAT, FQDESV (reference sequence). Sequencing was performed with immunoSEQ multiplex PCR; in TCRdb, only in-frame clones are kept and a portion is missing. The sample lists about 150,000 clones; roughly 90% were seen once. This chain joins TRBV11-1 and TRBJ1-6; TRBD1 agrees at 8 bases. This sequence originates from an adult in good health. Sample: peripheral blood, taken on day 0 of AZD1222 vaccination. Written as DNA, the CDR3 is TGTGCCAGCACCCTCGGGACAGGAATCGGTTCACCCCTCCACTTT. This translates into CASTLGTGIGSPLHF.